These T cell receptor beta chains were read from a single sample in a study of T-cell reconstitution after alpha-beta-depleted transplantation in children. Via MiXCR, TCRdb re-called the PCR reads, giving one row per CDR3 protein. The sample records hundreds of thousands of distinct CDR3 sequences, about 12% being singletons. The sample in question was PBMCs from the stem cell graft donor, obtained from the stem cell graft. The receptors here all came from a human donor who donated a stem cell graft to a child with acute lymphoblastic leukemia. CDR3s include the opening cysteine and the closing phenylalanine or tryptophan. The order of the fields is clone size, V gene, J gene, D gene, CDR3 DNA, CDR3 protein. A D gene is named only where the DNA matches it firmly. Some rows have no size entry. The others give once, few or many, or a class for an expanded clone.

clone size: many; V gene: TRBV18; J gene: TRBJ2-5; D gene: .; CDR3 DNA: TGTGCCAGCTCCGCGACAGTCTCGGAGACCCAGTACTTC; CDR3 protein: CASSATVSETQYF
clone size: .; V gene: TRBV27; J gene: TRBJ1-4; D gene: TRBD1; CDR3 DNA: TGTGCCAGCAGTCCCCGACGACAGGGAGGAAAGGGTGAAAAACTGTTTTTT; CDR3 protein: CASSPRRQGGKGEKLFF
clone size: many; V gene: TRBV29-1; J gene: TRBJ1-1; D gene: .; CDR3 DNA: TGCAGCGTTGGGATGAACACTGAAGCTTTCTTT; CDR3 protein: CSVGMNTEAFF
clone size: many; V gene: TRBV5-5; J gene: TRBJ2-6; D gene: .; CDR3 DNA: TGTGCCAGCAGCTTGCGATGGACAGCTGGGGCCAACGTCCTGACTTTC; CDR3 protein: CASSLRWTAGANVLTF
clone size: .; V gene: TRBV7-2; J gene: TRBJ1-1; D gene: .; CDR3 DNA: TGTGCCAGCAGCCGGGCGGGGCGTTGGGGCACCACTGAAGCTTTCTTC; CDR3 protein: CASSRAGRWGTTEAFF
clone size: many; V gene: TRBV25-1; J gene: TRBJ2-1; D gene: TRBD1; CDR3 DNA: TGTGCCAGCAGTGAATATGGGACAGGGACCTACAATGAGCAGTTCTTC; CDR3 protein: CASSEYGTGTYNEQFF
clone size: few; V gene: TRBV3-1; J gene: TRBJ2-7; D gene: .; CDR3 DNA: TGTGCCAGCACCCAAGCGGGTGTACGCCGAGGGGTAACCTACGAGCAGTACTTC; CDR3 protein: CASTQAGVRRGVTYEQYF
clone size: many; V gene: TRBV5-1; J gene: TRBJ2-5; D gene: .; CDR3 DNA: TGCGCCAGCAGCCCAAGGAAGCAGGGGAATGTAGAGACCCAGTACTTC; CDR3 protein: CASSPRKQGNVETQYF
clone size: many; V gene: TRBV6-5; J gene: TRBJ2-1; D gene: TRBD2; CDR3 DNA: TGTGCCAGCAGTTACTCATTCCGTACTAGCGTCCACAATGAGCAGTTCTTC; CDR3 protein: CASSYSFRTSVHNEQFF
clone size: many; V gene: TRBV9; J gene: TRBJ1-1; D gene: .; CDR3 DNA: TGTGCCAGCAGCGCCTCAGGGTTAACTGAAGCTTTCTTT; CDR3 protein: CASSASGLTEAFF
clone size: .; V gene: TRBV7-2; J gene: TRBJ1-2; D gene: .; CDR3 DNA: TGTGCCAGCAGCTTAGAATCAGGGCGGGCGAAAGGCTACACCTTC; CDR3 protein: CASSLESGRAKGYTF
clone size: few; V gene: TRBV7-2; J gene: TRBJ2-7; D gene: TRBD1; CDR3 DNA: TGTGCCAGCAGCTTCTCAGGGGACAGCTACGAGCAGTACTTC; CDR3 protein: CASSFSGDSYEQYF
clone size: many; V gene: TRBV5-1; J gene: TRBJ2-3; D gene: .; CDR3 DNA: TGCGCCAGCGGTGGGGGGGGCGATACGCAGTATTTT; CDR3 protein: CASGGGGDTQYF
clone size: .; V gene: TRBV30; J gene: TRBJ2-1; D gene: TRBD2; CDR3 DNA: TGTGCCTCAAAGTGGCCTAGCGGTGGTGAGCAGTTCTTC; CDR3 protein: CASKWPSGGEQFF
clone size: .; V gene: TRBV12-3/TRBV12-4; J gene: TRBJ2-3; D gene: .; CDR3 DNA: TGTGCCAGCAGTTCCACAGGGATAGGAGCAGATACGCAGTATTTT; CDR3 protein: CASSSTGIGADTQYF
clone size: many; V gene: TRBV12-3/TRBV12-4; J gene: TRBJ1-1; D gene: .; CDR3 DNA: TGTGCCAGCACCTCCCATCGGGGGGTCACTGAAGCTTTCTTT; CDR3 protein: CASTSHRGVTEAFF
clone size: many; V gene: TRBV25-1; J gene: TRBJ2-1; D gene: .; CDR3 DNA: TGTGCCAGCACGGGAGGGGGCATCTACAATGAGCAGTTCTTC; CDR3 protein: CASTGGGIYNEQFF
clone size: many; V gene: TRBV5-1; J gene: TRBJ2-1; D gene: TRBD2; CDR3 DNA: TGCGCCAGCAGCTTATGGGGGGGACCTTACAATGAGCAGTTCTTC; CDR3 protein: CASSLWGGPYNEQFF
clone size: many; V gene: TRBV2; J gene: TRBJ1-6; D gene: .; CDR3 DNA: TGTGCCAGCATTAACATCTATACAAATTCACCCCTCCACTTT; CDR3 protein: CASINIYTNSPLHF
clone size: many; V gene: TRBV20-1; J gene: TRBJ2-5; D gene: .; CDR3 DNA: TGCAGTGCCCCCCGGCTAGCACGTGAGACCCAGTACTTC; CDR3 protein: CSAPRLARETQYF
clone size: many; V gene: TRBV7-2; J gene: TRBJ1-2; D gene: .; CDR3 DNA: TGTGCCAGCAGCTTAGGGAAACAAGGGCGGTCGGGTGGCTACACCTTC; CDR3 protein: CASSLGKQGRSGGYTF
clone size: many; V gene: TRBV5-1; J gene: TRBJ1-2; D gene: .; CDR3 DNA: TGCGCCAGCAGCTTGATGGACACCAACTATGGCTACACCTTC; CDR3 protein: CASSLMDTNYGYTF
clone size: .; V gene: TRBV28; J gene: TRBJ2-5; D gene: TRBD2; CDR3 DNA: TGTGCCAGCAGTTTACGGGAGGCGCGGGAGACCCAGTACTTC; CDR3 protein: CASSLREARETQYF
clone size: many; V gene: TRBV5-6; J gene: TRBJ1-5; D gene: .; CDR3 DNA: TGTGCCAGCAGTCGGAGGGGAGGTCCGCCCCAGCATTTT; CDR3 protein: CASSRRGGPPQHF
clone size: many; V gene: TRBV7-8; J gene: TRBJ2-3; D gene: TRBD2; CDR3 DNA: TGTGCCAGCAGCTTCCTAGCGGGGGTTCGGACCACAGATACGCAGTATTTT; CDR3 protein: CASSFLAGVRTTDTQYF
clone size: many; V gene: TRBV7-8; J gene: TRBJ2-7; D gene: .; CDR3 DNA: TGTGCCAGCAGCACCGGGGCGATCGAGCAGTACTTC; CDR3 protein: CASSTGAIEQYF
clone size: many; V gene: TRBV29-1; J gene: TRBJ1-2; D gene: .; CDR3 DNA: TGCAGCGTTGACAAGGGCAGGGGCTATGGCTACACCTTC; CDR3 protein: CSVDKGRGYGYTF
clone size: .; V gene: TRBV7-2; J gene: TRBJ2-1; D gene: TRBD2; CDR3 DNA: TGTGCCAGCAGCTTATCGGGGGGGCACAATGAGCAGTTCTTC; CDR3 protein: CASSLSGGHNEQFF
clone size: .; V gene: TRBV11-1; J gene: TRBJ2-2; D gene: .; CDR3 DNA: TGTGCCAGCAGCTCCGGTGGTCGACGGACGAGCTCGAACACCGGGGAGCTGTTTTTT; CDR3 protein: CASSSGGRRTSSNTGELFF
clone size: many; V gene: TRBV5-1; J gene: TRBJ2-5; D gene: .; CDR3 DNA: TGCGCCAGCAGCTTGGCCGTAGCTGGGTTGGAAGAGACCCAGTACTTC; CDR3 protein: CASSLAVAGLEETQYF
clone size: many; V gene: TRBV7-9; J gene: TRBJ2-3; D gene: .; CDR3 DNA: TGTGCCAGCAGTAACTCGGATACGCAGTATTTT; CDR3 protein: CASSNSDTQYF
clone size: many; V gene: TRBV11-2; J gene: TRBJ2-2; D gene: .; CDR3 DNA: TGTGCCAGCAGCTTATACGGAAGCTACACCGTAGCCGGGGAGCTGTTTTTT; CDR3 protein: CASSLYGSYTVAGELFF
clone size: many; V gene: TRBV4-3; J gene: TRBJ1-5; D gene: .; CDR3 DNA: TGCGCCAGCCCCTCCGCGCAGCCCCAGCATTTT; CDR3 protein: CASPSAQPQHF
clone size: few; V gene: TRBV21-1; J gene: TRBJ1-2; D gene: .; CDR3 DNA: TGTGCCAGCAGCCCACCCGGATCAGGGGCGCAGAGGTCTTACTATGGCTACACCTTC; CDR3 protein: CASSPPGSGAQRSYYGYTF
clone size: many; V gene: TRBV5-6; J gene: TRBJ1-1; D gene: .; CDR3 DNA: TGTGCCAGCAGTCCGGCAGGGAACACTGAAGCTTTCTTT; CDR3 protein: CASSPAGNTEAFF
clone size: many; V gene: TRBV27; J gene: TRBJ2-4; D gene: .; CDR3 DNA: TGTGCCAGCAGTTTATATAAGGGAGTCGGTAACATTCAGTACTTC; CDR3 protein: CASSLYKGVGNIQYF
clone size: many; V gene: TRBV18; J gene: TRBJ1-6; D gene: TRBD1; CDR3 DNA: TGTGCCAGCTCACCATGGGCCCGGACAGGGCAGAGCTCCTATAATTCACCCCTCCACTTT; CDR3 protein: CASSPWARTGQSSYNSPLHF
clone size: many; V gene: TRBV21-1; J gene: TRBJ2-5; D gene: .; CDR3 DNA: TGTGCCAGCAGCAAAGCCGGAGCGGGAAGACAAGAGACCCAGTACTTC; CDR3 protein: CASSKAGAGRQETQYF
clone size: many; V gene: TRBV6-6; J gene: TRBJ2-3; D gene: .; CDR3 DNA: TGTGCCAGCAATCAGCCCGGGGCAGATACGCAGTATTTT; CDR3 protein: CASNQPGADTQYF
clone size: many; V gene: TRBV12-3/TRBV12-4; J gene: TRBJ1-1; D gene: .; CDR3 DNA: TGTGCCAGCAGTGAGGGCGGAGGGTACACTGAAGCTTTCTTT; CDR3 protein: CASSEGGGYTEAFF
clone size: many; V gene: TRBV7-2; J gene: TRBJ2-5; D gene: TRBD2; CDR3 DNA: TGTGCCAGCAGCTTAGGCCTAGCGGGAGGACGGGAGACCCAGTACTTC; CDR3 protein: CASSLGLAGGRETQYF
clone size: many; V gene: TRBV12-3/TRBV12-4; J gene: TRBJ1-2; D gene: .; CDR3 DNA: TGTGCCAGCAGGAGGTTAACGGCTTCTGGCTACACCTTC; CDR3 protein: CASRRLTASGYTF
clone size: many; V gene: TRBV7-9; J gene: TRBJ2-5; D gene: .; CDR3 DNA: TGTGCCAGCAGCCCACCGGGGCCAGAGACCCAGTACTTC; CDR3 protein: CASSPPGPETQYF
clone size: many; V gene: TRBV7-2; J gene: TRBJ1-5; D gene: TRBD1; CDR3 DNA: TGTGCCAGCAGCACGCAGGGGGGCTATAGCAATCAGCCCCAGCATTTT; CDR3 protein: CASSTQGGYSNQPQHF
clone size: many; V gene: TRBV5-6; J gene: TRBJ2-2; D gene: .; CDR3 DNA: TGTGCCAGCAGCTTGGCCTATGGAAGGAGGAACACCGGGGAGCTGTTTTTT; CDR3 protein: CASSLAYGRRNTGELFF
clone size: many; V gene: TRBV20-1; J gene: TRBJ2-7; D gene: .; CDR3 DNA: TGCAGTGGTAAAGGTTCCTACGAGCAGTACTTC; CDR3 protein: CSGKGSYEQYF